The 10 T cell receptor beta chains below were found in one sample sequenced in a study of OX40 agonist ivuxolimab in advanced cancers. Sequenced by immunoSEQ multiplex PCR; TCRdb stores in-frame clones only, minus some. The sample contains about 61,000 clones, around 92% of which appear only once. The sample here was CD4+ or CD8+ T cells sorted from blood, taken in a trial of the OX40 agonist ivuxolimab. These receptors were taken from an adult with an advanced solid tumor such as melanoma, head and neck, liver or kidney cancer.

CDR3 sequence reads: CASSFDRDTQYF. CDR3 sequence (DNA): TGTGCCAGCAGCTTCGATCGGGATACGCAGTATTTT. The chain uses TRBV11-2 and TRBJ2-3; D gene unclear. Per germline, CDR1 SGHAT and CDR2 FQNNGV. The V end lost 3 bases, the J end lost 6 bases, and 7 bases lay between the germline ends. CDR3 length: 12 residues.

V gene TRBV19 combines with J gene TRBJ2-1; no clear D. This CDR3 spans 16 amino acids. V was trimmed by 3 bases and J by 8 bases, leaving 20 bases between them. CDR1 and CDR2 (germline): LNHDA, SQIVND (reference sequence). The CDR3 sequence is CASSIGVRMRGDEQFF. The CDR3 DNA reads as TGTGCCAGTAGTATCGGCGTTAGGATGAGAGGCGATGAGCAGTTCTTC.

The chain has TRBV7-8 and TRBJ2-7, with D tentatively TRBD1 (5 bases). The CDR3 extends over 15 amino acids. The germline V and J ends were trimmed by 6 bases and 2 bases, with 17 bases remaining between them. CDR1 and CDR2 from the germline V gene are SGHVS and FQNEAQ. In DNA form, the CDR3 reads TGTGCCAGCAGTTTCCTTACAGGATTTCCCTACGAGCAGTACTTC. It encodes CASSFLTGFPYEQYF.

CDR3 loop: CASSLLGESDTEAFF. CDR3 DNA sequence: TGTGCCAGCAGTTTACTAGGGGAATCGGACACTGAAGCTTTCTTT. The chain has TRBV27 and TRBJ1-1; D is perhaps TRBD1 (5 bases). Germline V gene sequence: CDR1 MNHEY, CDR2 SMNVEV (reference sequence). With 2 bases removed from V and 3 bases from J, the gap between germline ends came to 13 bases. The CDR3 is 15 amino acids.

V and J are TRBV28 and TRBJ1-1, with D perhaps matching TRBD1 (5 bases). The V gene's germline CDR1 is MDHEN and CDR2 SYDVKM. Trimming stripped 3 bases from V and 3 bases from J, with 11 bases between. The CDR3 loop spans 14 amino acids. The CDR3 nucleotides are TGTGCCAGCAGTTTTGTTGGGGGGGACACTGAAGCTTTCTTT. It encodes CASSFVGGDTEAFF.

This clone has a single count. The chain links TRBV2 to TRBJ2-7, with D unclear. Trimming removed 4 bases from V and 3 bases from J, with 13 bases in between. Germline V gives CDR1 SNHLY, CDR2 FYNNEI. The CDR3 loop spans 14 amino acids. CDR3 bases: TGTGCCAGCAGTGCCCACCGAACAAACTACGAGCAGTACGTC. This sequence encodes CASSAHRTNYEQYV.

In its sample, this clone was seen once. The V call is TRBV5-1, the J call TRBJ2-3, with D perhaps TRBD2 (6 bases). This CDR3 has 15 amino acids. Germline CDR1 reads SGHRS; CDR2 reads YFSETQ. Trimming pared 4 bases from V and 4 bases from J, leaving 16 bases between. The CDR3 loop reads CASSGRHPGADTQYF. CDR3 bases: TGCGCCAGCAGCGGACGACACCCGGGGGCAGATACGCAGTATTTT.

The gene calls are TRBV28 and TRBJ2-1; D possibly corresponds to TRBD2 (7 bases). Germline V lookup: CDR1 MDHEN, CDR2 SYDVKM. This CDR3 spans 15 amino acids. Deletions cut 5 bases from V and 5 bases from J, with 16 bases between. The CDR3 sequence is CASSGGAERDNEQFF. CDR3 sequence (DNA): TGTGCCAGCAGTGGGGGGGCCGAAAGGGACAATGAGCAGTTCTTC.

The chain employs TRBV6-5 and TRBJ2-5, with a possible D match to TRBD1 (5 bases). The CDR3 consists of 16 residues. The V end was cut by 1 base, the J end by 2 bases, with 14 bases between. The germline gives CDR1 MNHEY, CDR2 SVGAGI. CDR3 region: CASSYFQGSEQETQYF. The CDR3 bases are TGTGCCAGCAGTTACTTCCAGGGATCTGAACAAGAGACCCAGTACTTC.

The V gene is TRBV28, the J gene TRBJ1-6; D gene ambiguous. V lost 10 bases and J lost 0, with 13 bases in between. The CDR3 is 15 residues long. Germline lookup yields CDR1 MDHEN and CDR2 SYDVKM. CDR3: CATRRGFSYNSPLHF. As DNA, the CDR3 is TGTGCCACCCGGCGGGGATTCTCCTATAATTCACCCCTCCACTTT. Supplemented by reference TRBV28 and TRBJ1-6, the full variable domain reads DVKVTQSSRYLVKRTGEKVFLECVQDMDHENMFWYRQDPGLGLRLIYFSYDVKMKEKGDIPEGYSVSREKKERFSLILESASTNQTSMYLCATRRGFSYNSPLHFGNGTRLTVT.